These 21 T cell receptor beta chains share one sample of origin, sequenced in a study of cytomegalovirus exposure and HLA in healthy donors. Vbeta (60) and Jbeta (13) primers were used in the PCR. The method was immunoSEQ multiplex PCR; TCRdb's version includes in-frame clones alone and lacks a portion of them. The data hold over 80,000 clones, with 73% observed a single time. Sequencing was performed on PBMCs. The receptors were gathered from a man between 35 and 55 years old in good health and CMV-seronegative.

This clone was found a few times. The chain uses TRBV6-6 and TRBJ2-2, with D possibly being TRBD1 (6 bases). The CDR3 extends over 14 amino acids. Germline CDR1 and CDR2: MNHNY and SVGAGI (reference sequence). V lost 6 bases and J lost 2, with 10 bases in between. The CDR3 DNA follows: TGTGCCAGCAGGGGGACAATCAACACCGGGGAGCTGTTTTTT. This sequence encodes CASRGTINTGELFF.

The gene calls are TRBV4-3 and TRBJ2-7; 12 bases are shared with TRBD1. This CDR3 region has 16 residues. Germline values: CDR1 LGHNA, CDR2 YSLEER. V trimming: 0 bases; J trimming: 7 bases; junction bases outside the gene matches: 7. CDR3 nucleotide sequence: TGCGCCAGCAGCCAAGATGTGGGACAGGGGGCGATTGAGCAGTACTTC. Its translation is CASSQDVGQGAIEQYF.

This rearrangement joins TRBV27 to TRBJ2-1; the D gene is possibly TRBD1 (6 bases). Germline V lookup: CDR1 MNHEY, CDR2 SMNVEV (reference sequence). The CDR3 contains 16 residues. Trimming removed 1 base from V and 1 base from J, with 11 bases in between. The CDR3 is CASSLWSGVSYNEQFF. The CDR3, as DNA: TGTGCCAGCAGTTTATGGTCAGGGGTTTCCTACAATGAGCAGTTCTTC.

This clone was counted only a few times. The V gene is TRBV6-1, the J gene TRBJ2-5; 12 bases match TRBD2. V lost 2 bases to trimming and J lost 4 bases; unmatched junction nucleotides: 2. The germline V gene has CDR1 MNHNS and CDR2 SASEGT. This CDR3 contains 15 residues. CDR3 sequence (DNA): TGTGCCAGCAGTGAACTAGCGGGGGGGCCAGAGACCCAGTACTTC. This codes for CASSELAGGPETQYF.

This chain links TRBV10-3 with TRBJ2-7, with D maybe TRBD1 (6 bases). The CDR3 sequence is 11 residues long. V shed 6 bases and J shed 6 bases, with 9 bases lying between them. Germline V gene sequence: CDR1 ENHRY, CDR2 SYGVKD. For the CDR3, the DNA is TGTGCCATCAGACAGGGAGCCGAGCAGTACTTC. This encodes CAIRQGAEQYF.

The gene calls are TRBV18 and TRBJ2-6; 7 positions match TRBD1. Germline trimming cut 4 bases from V and 0 bases from J; bases unmatched to any gene: 3. The CDR3 is 16 amino acids. The germline CDR1 and CDR2 sequences are KGHSH and LQKENI. This CDR3 is CASSLNRGSGANVLTF. In DNA form, the CDR3 reads TGTGCCAGCTCACTAAACAGGGGCTCTGGGGCCAACGTCCTGACTTTC. Filled out from reference TRBV18 and TRBJ2-6, the complete variable domain reads NAGVMQNPRHLVRRRGQEARLRCSPMKGHSHVYWYRQLPEEGLKFMVYLQKENIIDESGMPKERFSAEFPKEGPSILRIQQVVRGDSAAYFCASSLNRGSGANVLTFGAGSRLTVL.

The genes are TRBV4-1 and TRBJ2-3; perhaps TRBD1 as D (5 bases). The V and J ends lost 3 bases and 1 base respectively, with 11 bases between them. Germline-derived CDR1 and CDR2 are MGHRA and YSYEKL. The CDR3 length is 15 residues. Here the CDR3 reads CASSQWGQGTDTQYF. The DNA for the CDR3 is TGCGCCAGCAGCCAGTGGGGCCAAGGCACAGATACGCAGTATTTT.

This clone was seen once. J is TRBJ2-1 and V is TRBV5-6, with a possible D match to TRBD1 (5 bases). Trimming cost V 0 bases and J 4 bases, with 14 bases left between them. CDR1 is SGHDT, CDR2 YYEEEE, per germline. The CDR3 extends over 16 amino acids. The CDR3 here is CASSLGWGQPYNEQFF. The CDR3 nucleotides are TGTGCCAGCAGCTTGGGGTGGGGCCAACCTTACAATGAGCAGTTCTTC.

The chain has TRBV6-1 and TRBJ1-5, with D possibly being TRBD1 (6 bases). The CDR3 extends over 14 amino acids. CDR1 is MNHNS and CDR2 is SASEGT in the germline V gene. V lost 5 bases and J 4 bases, leaving 12 bases between the germline ends. CDR3 region: CASSTGSWNQPQHF. DNA for the CDR3: TGTGCCAGCAGTACAGGGAGTTGGAATCAGCCCCAGCATTTT.

The genes are TRBV19 and TRBJ2-2; 8 positions agree with TRBD1. The CDR3 extends over 16 amino acids. V lost 4 bases, J lost 7 bases, and 11 bases stayed unmatched. Germline V gene lookup returns CDR1 LNHDA and CDR2 SQIVND (reference sequence). The CDR3 bases are TGTGCCAGTAGTACGGCCAGGGGGCAATGGGGCGGGGAGCTGTTTTTT. This translates into CASSTARGQWGGELFF. Full variable domain (outside the CDR3, taken from reference TRBV19 and TRBJ2-2): DGGITQSPKYLFRKEGQNVTLSCEQNLNHDAMYWYRQDPGQGLRLIYYSQIVNDFQKGDIAEGYSVSREKKESFPLTVTSAQKNPTAFYLCASSTARGQWGGELFFGEGSRLTVL.

The chain has TRBV10-3 and TRBJ1-2; no firm D call. From germline, CDR1 is ENHRY and CDR2 SYGVKD. V was cut by 4 bases and J by 8 bases, with 17 bases left in between. This CDR3 is built from 14 residues. The CDR3 coding sequence is TGTGCCATCAGTGGTTTGAGGCCCTCTGAAGGCTACACCTTC. Translated, it gives CAISGLRPSEGYTF.

This clone has a single count. The chain is built from TRBV20-1 and TRBJ2-3; D not resolved. CDR1 is DFQATT, CDR2 SNEGSKA, per germline (reference sequence). This CDR3 comprises 11 residues. With 8 bases removed from V and 3 bases from J, the gap between germline ends came to 9 bases. The CDR3 bases are TGCAGTACCCTGAGAACAGATACGCAGTATTTT. Translated: CSTLRTDTQYF.

This CDR3 reads CASSAGGFRETQYF. Here the CDR3 DNA reads TGTGCCAGCAGTGCAGGGGGATTTCGGGAGACCCAGTACTTC. J is TRBJ2-5 and V is TRBV7-7, with 7 bases aligning to TRBD1. CDR3 size: 14 residues. CDR1 is SSHAT, CDR2 FNYEAQ, per germline (reference sequence). The ends lost 6 bases at V and 5 bases at J; junction bases unmatched: 9.

The chain links TRBV5-1 to TRBJ2-3, with D unclear. This CDR3 is built from 13 residues. Trimming removed 0 bases from V and 2 bases from J, with 4 bases in between. Germline values: CDR1 SGHRS, CDR2 YFSETQ. The CDR3 region is CASSLDNTDTQYF. The CDR3 region has the DNA TGCGCCAGCAGCTTGGACAACACAGATACGCAGTATTTT.

This clone was seen a single time. J is TRBJ2-4 and V is TRBV2; perhaps TRBD1 as D (6 bases). Germline V gene lookup returns CDR1 SNHLY and CDR2 FYNNEI. V dropped 2 bases and J dropped 6 bases, with 14 bases sitting between them. This CDR3 is 15 amino acids long. CDR3 in amino acids: CASSEQRQDRNIQYF. CDR3 coding DNA: TGTGCCAGCAGTGAACAGCGACAGGATAGAAACATTCAGTACTTC.

The chain recombines TRBV5-8 with TRBJ1-6; 8 bases are shared with TRBD1. Germline V gene data show CDR1 as SGHTS and CDR2 as YDEGEE. V was pared by 0 bases and J by 9 bases, with 2 bases of the junction left unmatched. CDR3 size: 14 residues. The CDR3 spells CASSLGQGTSPLHF. The CDR3 DNA reads TGTGCCAGCAGCTTGGGACAGGGGACTTCACCCCTCCACTTT.

V usage is TRBV5-1 and J usage is TRBJ1-2; D perhaps matches TRBD1 (6 bases). The CDR3 spans 13 residues. Germline lookup yields CDR1 SGHRS and CDR2 YFSETQ. The CDR3 nucleotides are TGCGTCACTACAACAGGGAGCGGCTCTGGCTACACCTTC. Translation gives CVTTTGSGSGYTF.

This clone was observed a handful of times. V is TRBV7-8 and J is TRBJ2-5, with D uncertain. Looked up from germline, CDR1 is SGHVS and CDR2 is FQNEAQ. Trimming removed 5 bases at V and 0 bases at J, with 10 bases between. The CDR3 is 14 residues long. The CDR3 region has the DNA TGTGCCAGCAGCGAGAGATTGTACCAAGAGACCCAGTACTTC. It specifies CASSERLYQETQYF.

The chain carries TRBV2 and TRBJ1-2; D is unresolved. V was clipped by 6 bases and J by 4 bases, with 12 bases between them. The CDR3 is made up of 13 amino acids. Germline V CDR1 and CDR2: SNHLY, FYNNEI. The CDR3 loop is CASRAHFTYGYTF. As DNA, the CDR3 is TGTGCCAGCAGGGCCCATTTTACCTATGGCTACACCTTC.

The chain carries TRBV6-5 and TRBJ2-1; 7 positions match TRBD1. V dropped 6 bases and J dropped 4; count of bases not matched to a gene: 3. Germline assignment: CDR1 MNHEY and CDR2 SVGAGI. This CDR3 is built from 13 residues. This CDR3 is CASSGTEYNEQFF. The CDR3 bases are TGTGCCAGCAGCGGGACAGAATACAATGAGCAGTTCTTC.

This clone was seen more than once but under ten times. The V and J genes are TRBV4-3 and TRBJ1-5; D unresolved. CDR1 is LGHNA and CDR2 is YSLEER in the germline V gene. This CDR3 is built from 16 residues. The V end lost 0 bases, the J end lost 8 bases, and 17 bases lay between the germline ends. The CDR3 reads CASSQDLQNRWEPQHF. The CDR3 DNA is TGCGCCAGCAGCCAAGATCTACAGAATAGGTGGGAGCCCCAGCATTTT.